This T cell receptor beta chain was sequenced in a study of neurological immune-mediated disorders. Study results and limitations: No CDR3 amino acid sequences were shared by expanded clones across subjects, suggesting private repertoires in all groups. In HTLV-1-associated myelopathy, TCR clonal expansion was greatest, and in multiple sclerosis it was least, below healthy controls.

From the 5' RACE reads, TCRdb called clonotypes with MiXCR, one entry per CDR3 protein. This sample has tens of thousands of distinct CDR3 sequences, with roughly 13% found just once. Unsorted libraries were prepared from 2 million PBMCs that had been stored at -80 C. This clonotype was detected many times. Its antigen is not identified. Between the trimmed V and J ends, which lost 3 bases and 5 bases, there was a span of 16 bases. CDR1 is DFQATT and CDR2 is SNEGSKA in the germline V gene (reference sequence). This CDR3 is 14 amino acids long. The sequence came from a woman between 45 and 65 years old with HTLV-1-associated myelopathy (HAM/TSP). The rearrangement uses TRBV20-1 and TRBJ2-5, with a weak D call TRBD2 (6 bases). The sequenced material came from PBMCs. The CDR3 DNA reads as TGCAGTGCTAGTGCGGGATTCAAGACGGAGACCCAGTACTTC. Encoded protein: CSASAGFKTETQYF.